What follows is one T cell receptor (beta chain) and its context. Its antigen is undetermined. This sample stems from a study of cytomegalovirus exposure and HLA in healthy donors. Overall study results and limits: What a later analysis reportedly showed was that an Asian-associated ancestry cluster had fewer N-insertions than the roughly 700-donor mean.

J lost 5 bases, V lost 3 bases, and 12 bases had no gene match. The CDR3 has 17 amino acids. Germline V CDR1 and CDR2: MNHNS, SASEGT. The PCR ran on 60 Vbeta and 13 Jbeta primers. Profiling relied on immunoSEQ multiplex PCR, and the TCRdb table lists in-frame clones only, not all of them. Of around 83,000 clones listed, about 77% are singletons. The sequence was obtained from a male donor in good health and CMV-seropositive. Sequencing was done on a sample of PBMCs. The chain combines TRBV6-1 with TRBJ2-2; TRBD1 aligns across 7 bases. For the CDR3, the DNA is TGTGCCAGCAGTGATAGGACAGGCCTTCCGAGAACCGGGGAGCTGTTTTTT. The encoded protein is CASSDRTGLPRTGELFF.